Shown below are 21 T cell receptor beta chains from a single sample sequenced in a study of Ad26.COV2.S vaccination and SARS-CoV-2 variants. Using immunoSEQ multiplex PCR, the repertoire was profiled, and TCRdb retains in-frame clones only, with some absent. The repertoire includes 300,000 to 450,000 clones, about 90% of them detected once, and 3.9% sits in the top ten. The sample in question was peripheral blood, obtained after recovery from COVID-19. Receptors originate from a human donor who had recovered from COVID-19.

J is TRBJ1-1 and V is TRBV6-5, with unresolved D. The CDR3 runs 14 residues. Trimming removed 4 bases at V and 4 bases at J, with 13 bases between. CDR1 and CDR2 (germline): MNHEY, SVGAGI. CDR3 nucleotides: TGTGCCAGCAGTTCCCGGAGGTTGGCCACTGAAGCTTTCTTT. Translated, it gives CASSSRRLATEAFF.

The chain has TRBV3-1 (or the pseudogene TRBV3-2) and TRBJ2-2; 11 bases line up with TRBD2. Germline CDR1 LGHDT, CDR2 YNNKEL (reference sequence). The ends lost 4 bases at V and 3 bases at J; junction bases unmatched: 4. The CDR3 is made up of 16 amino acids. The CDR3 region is CASSPTLAGDTGELFF. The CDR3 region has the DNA TGTGCCAGCAGCCCTACACTAGCGGGAGACACCGGGGAGCTGTTTTTT.

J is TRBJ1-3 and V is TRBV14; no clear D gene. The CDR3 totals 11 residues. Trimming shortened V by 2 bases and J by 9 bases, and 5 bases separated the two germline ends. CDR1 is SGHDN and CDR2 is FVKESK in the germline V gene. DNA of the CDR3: TGTGCCAGCAGCCAAAGGACCACCATATATTTT. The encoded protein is CASSQRTTIYF.

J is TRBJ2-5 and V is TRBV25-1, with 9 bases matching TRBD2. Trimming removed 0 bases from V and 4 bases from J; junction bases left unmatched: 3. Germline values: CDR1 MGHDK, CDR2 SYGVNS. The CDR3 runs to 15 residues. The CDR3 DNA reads TGTGCCAGCAGTGAATACGCGGGGGGGCCAGAGACCCAGTACTTC. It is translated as CASSEYAGGPETQYF.

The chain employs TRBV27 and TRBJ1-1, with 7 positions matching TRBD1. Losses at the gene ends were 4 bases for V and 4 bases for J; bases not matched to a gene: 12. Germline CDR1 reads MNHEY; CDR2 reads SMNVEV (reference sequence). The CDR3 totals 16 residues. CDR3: CASSSRQGRGSTEAFF. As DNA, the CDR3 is TGTGCCAGCAGTTCCAGACAGGGCAGGGGGAGCACTGAAGCTTTCTTT.

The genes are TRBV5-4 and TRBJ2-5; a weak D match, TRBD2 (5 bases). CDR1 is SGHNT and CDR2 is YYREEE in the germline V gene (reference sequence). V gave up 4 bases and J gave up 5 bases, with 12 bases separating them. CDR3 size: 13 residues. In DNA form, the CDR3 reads TGTGCCAGCAGCCGAGGGTCGGGGGAGACCCAGTACTTC. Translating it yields CASSRGSGETQYF. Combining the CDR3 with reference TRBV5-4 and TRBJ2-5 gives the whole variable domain ETGVTQSPTHLIKTRGQQVTLRCSSQSGHNTVSWYQQALGQGPQFIFQYYREEENGRGNFPPRFSGLQFPNYSSELNVNALELDDSALYLCASSRGSGETQYFGPGTRLLVL.

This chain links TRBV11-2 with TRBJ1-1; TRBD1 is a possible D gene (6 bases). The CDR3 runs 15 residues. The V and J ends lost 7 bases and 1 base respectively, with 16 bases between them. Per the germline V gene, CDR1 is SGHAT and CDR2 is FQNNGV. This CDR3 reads CASNRIGGENTEAFF. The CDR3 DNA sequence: TGTGCCAGCAACAGAATTGGGGGCGAGAACACTGAAGCTTTCTTT.

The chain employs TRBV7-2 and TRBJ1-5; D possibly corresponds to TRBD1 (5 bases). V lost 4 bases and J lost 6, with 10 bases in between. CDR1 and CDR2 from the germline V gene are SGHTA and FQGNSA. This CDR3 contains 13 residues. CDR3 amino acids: CASSYDGGQPQHF. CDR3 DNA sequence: TGTGCCAGCAGCTACGACGGGGGTCAGCCCCAGCATTTT.

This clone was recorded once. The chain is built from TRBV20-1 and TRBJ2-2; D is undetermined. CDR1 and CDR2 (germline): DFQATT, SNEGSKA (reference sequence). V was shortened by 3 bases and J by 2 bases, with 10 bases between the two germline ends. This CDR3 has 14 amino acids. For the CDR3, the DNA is TGCAGTGCTAGTCCCAGGCCTAACACCGGGGAGCTGTTTTTT. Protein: CSASPRPNTGELFF.

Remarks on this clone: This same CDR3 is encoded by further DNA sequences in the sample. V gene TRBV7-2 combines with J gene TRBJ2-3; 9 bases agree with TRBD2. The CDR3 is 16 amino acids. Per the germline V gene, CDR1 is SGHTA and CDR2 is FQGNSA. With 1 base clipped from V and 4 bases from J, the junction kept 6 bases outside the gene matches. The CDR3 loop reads CASSLDRAGGADTQYF. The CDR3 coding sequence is TGTGCCAGCAGCTTAGATAGAGCGGGGGGCGCAGATACGCAGTATTTT. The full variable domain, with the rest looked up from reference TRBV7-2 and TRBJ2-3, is GAGVSQSPSNKVTEKGKDVELRCDPISGHTALYWYRQSLGQGLEFLIYFQGNSAPDKSGLPSDRFSAERTGGSVSTLTIQRTQQEDSAVYLCASSLDRAGGADTQYFGPGTRLTVL.

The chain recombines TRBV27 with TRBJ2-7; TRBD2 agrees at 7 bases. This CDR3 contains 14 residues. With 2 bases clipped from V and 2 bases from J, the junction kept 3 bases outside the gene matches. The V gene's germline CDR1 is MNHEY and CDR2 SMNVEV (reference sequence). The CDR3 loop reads CASSLVGGAYEQYF. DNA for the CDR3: TGTGCCAGCAGTTTAGTGGGGGGGGCCTACGAGCAGTACTTC.

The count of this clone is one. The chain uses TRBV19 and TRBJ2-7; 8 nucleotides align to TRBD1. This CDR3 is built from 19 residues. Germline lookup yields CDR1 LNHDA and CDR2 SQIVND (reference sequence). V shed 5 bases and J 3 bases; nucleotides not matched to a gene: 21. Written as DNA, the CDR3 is TGTGCCAGTAGTTCGCTGACAGGGGTCTATCACGGAGGGCTCTACGAGCAGTACTTC. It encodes CASSSLTGVYHGGLYEQYF.

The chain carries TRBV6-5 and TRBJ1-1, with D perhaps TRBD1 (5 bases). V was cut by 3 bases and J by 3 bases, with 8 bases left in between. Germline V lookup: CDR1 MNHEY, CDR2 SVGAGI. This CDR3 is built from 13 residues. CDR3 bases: TGTGCCAGCAGTTATTTCAGGGACACTGAAGCTTTCTTT. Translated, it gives CASSYFRDTEAFF.

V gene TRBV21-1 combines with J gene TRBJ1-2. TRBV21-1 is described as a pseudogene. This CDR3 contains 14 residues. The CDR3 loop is CASSKVEAVYGYTF. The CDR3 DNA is TGTGCCAGCAGCAAAGTAGAGGCAGTCTATGGCTACACCTTC.

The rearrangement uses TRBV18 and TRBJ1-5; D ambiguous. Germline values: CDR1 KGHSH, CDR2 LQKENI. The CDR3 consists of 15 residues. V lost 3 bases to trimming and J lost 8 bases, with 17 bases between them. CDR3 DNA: TGTGCCAGCTCACCTAATGCGGGTAGGGATGAGCCCCAGCATTTT. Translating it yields CASSPNAGRDEPQHF.

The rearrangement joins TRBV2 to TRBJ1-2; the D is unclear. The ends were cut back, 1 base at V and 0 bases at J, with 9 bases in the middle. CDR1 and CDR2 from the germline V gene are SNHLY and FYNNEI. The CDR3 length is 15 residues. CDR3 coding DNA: TGTGCCAGCAGTGAAGTTGGGAGAGCTAACTATGGCTACACCTTC. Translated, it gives CASSEVGRANYGYTF.

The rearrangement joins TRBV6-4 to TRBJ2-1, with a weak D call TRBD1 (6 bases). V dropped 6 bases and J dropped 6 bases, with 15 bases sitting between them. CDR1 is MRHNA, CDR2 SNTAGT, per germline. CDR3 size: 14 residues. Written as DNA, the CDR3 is TGTGCCAGCAGCCCGGACAGAAGAGGCAATGAGCAGTTCTTC. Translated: CASSPDRRGNEQFF.

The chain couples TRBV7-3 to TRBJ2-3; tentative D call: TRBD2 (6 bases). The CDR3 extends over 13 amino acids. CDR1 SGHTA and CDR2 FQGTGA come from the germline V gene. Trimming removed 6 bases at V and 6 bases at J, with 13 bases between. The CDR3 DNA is TGTGCCAGCAGTTTCCGGGACTTCGATACGCAGTATTTT. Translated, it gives CASSFRDFDTQYF.

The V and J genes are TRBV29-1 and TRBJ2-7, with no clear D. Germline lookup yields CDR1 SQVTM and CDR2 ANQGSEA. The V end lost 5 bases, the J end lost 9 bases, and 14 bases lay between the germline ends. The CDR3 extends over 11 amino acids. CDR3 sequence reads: CSVPDRLGQYF. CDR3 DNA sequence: TGCAGCGTTCCCGACCGCCTGGGGCAGTACTTC.

The CDR3 bases are TGTGCCAGCACCACGGGGGGGCTTGGCGGGGAGCTGTTTTTT. Encoded protein: CASTTGGLGGELFF. The gene calls are TRBV5-4 and TRBJ2-2, with TRBD2 matching 8 bases. The CDR3 has 14 amino acids. Trimming cost V 6 bases and J 7 bases; bases outside gene matches: 8. In germline, CDR1 is SGHNT, CDR2 YYREEE (reference sequence).

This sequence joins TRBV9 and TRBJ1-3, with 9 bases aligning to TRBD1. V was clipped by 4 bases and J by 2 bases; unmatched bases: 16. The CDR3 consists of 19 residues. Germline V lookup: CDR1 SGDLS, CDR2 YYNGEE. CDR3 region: CASSPNPTGGRGAGNTIYF. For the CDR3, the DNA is TGTGCCAGCAGCCCGAACCCGACAGGGGGTAGAGGTGCTGGAAACACCATATATTTT.